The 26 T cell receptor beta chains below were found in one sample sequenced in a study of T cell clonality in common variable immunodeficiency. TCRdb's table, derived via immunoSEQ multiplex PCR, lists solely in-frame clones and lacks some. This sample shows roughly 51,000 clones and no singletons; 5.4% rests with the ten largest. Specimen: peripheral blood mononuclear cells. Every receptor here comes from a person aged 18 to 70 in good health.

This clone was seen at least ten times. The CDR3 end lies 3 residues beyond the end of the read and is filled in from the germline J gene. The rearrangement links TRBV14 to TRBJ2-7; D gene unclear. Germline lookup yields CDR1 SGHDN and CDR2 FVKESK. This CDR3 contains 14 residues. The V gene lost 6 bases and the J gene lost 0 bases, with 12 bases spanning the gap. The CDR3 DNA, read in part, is TGTGCCAGCAGTCATCAATCCTACTCCTACGAG. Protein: CASSHQSYSYE. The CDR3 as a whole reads CASSHQSYSYEQYF.

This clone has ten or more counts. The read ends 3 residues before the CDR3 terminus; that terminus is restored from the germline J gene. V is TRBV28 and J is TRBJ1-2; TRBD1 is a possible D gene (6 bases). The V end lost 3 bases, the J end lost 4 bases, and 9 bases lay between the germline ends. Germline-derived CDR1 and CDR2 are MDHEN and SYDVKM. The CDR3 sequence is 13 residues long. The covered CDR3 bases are TGTGCCAGCAGTTTCGGGACAACCTATGGC. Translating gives CASSFGTTYG. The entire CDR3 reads CASSFGTTYGYTF.

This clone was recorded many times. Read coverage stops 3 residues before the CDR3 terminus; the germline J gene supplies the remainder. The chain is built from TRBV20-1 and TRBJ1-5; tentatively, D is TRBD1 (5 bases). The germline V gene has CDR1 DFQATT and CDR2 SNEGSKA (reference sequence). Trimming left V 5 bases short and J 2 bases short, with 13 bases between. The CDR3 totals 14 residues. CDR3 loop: CSAAKGYGNQPQHF. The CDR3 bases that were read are TGCAGTGCTGCTAAGGGGTATGGCAATCAGCCC.

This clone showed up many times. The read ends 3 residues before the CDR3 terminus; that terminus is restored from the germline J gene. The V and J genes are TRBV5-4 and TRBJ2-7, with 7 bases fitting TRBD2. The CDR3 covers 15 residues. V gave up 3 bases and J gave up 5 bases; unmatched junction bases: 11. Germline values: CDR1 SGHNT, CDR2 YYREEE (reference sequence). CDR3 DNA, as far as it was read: TGTGCCAGCAGCTCGCCAGCGGGAAAGCTCGACGAG. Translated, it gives CASSSPAGKLDE. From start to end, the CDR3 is CASSSPAGKLDEQYF.

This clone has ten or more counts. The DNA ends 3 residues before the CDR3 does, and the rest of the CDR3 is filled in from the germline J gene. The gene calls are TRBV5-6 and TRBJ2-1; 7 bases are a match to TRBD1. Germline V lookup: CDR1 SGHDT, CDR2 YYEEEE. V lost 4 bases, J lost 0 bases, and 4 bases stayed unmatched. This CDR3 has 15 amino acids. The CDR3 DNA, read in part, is TGTGCCAGCAGCGGGGGACAGAGCTCCTACAATGAG. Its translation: CASSGGQSSYNE. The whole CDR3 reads CASSGGQSSYNEQFF.

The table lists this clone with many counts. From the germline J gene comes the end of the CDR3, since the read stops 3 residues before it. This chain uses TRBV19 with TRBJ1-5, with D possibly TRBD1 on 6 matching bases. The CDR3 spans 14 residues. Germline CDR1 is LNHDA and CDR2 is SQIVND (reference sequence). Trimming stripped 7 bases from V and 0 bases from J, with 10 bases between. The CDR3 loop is CASMGAYSNQPQHF. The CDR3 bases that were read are TGTGCCAGTATGGGGGCTTATAGCAATCAGCCC.

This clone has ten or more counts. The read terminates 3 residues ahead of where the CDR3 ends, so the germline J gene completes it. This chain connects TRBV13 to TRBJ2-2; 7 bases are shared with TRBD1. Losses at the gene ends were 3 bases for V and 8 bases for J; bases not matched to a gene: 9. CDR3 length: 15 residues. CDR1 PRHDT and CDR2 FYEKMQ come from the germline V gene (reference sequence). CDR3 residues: CASSFQGGAAGELFF. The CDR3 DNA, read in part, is TGTGCCAGCAGCTTTCAAGGGGGCGCGGCTGGGGAG.

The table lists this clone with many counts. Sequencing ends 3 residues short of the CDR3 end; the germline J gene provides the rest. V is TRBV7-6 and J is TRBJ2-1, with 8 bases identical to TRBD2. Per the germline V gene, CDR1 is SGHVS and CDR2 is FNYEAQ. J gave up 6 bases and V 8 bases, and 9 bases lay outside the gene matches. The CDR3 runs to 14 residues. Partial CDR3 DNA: TGTGCCAGCTCCTTTACGGGGACTAGCAATGAG. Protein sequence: CASSFTGTSNE. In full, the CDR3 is CASSFTGTSNEQFF. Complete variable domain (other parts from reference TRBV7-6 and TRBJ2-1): GAGVSQSPRYKVTKRGQDVALRCDPISGHVSLYWYRQALGQGPEFLTYFNYEAQQDKSGLPNDRFSAERPEGSISTLTIQRTEQRDSAMYRCASSFTGTSNEQFFGPGTRLTVL.

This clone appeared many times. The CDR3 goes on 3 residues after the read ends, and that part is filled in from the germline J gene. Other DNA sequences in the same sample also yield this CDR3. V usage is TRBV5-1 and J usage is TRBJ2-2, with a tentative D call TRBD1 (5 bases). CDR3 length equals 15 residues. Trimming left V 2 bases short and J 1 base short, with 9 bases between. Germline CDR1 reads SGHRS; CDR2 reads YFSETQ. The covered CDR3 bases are TGCGCCAGCAGCTTTACAACAGGGAACACCGGGGAG. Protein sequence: CASSFTTGNTGE. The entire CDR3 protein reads CASSFTTGNTGELFF.

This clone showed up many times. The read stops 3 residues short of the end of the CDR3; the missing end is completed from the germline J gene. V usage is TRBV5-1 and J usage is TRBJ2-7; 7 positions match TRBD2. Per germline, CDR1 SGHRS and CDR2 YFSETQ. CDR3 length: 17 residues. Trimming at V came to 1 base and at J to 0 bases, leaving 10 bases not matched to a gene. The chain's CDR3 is CASSLNHGGSASYEQYF. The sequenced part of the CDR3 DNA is TGCGCCAGCAGCTTGAATCATGGCGGGAGCGCCTCCTACGAG.

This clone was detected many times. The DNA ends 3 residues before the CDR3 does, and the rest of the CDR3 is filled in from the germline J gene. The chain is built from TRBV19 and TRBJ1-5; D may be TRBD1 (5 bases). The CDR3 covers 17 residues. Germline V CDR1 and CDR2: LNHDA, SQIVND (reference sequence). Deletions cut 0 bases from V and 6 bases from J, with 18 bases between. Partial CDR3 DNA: TGTGCCAGTAGTATAGATCTATGGGGCAGTAGAATTCAGCCC. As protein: CASSIDLWGSRIQP. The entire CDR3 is CASSIDLWGSRIQPQHF. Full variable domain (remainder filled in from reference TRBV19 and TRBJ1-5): DGGITQSPKYLFRKEGQNVTLSCEQNLNHDAMYWYRQDPGQGLRLIYYSQIVNDFQKGDIAEGYSVSREKKESFPLTVTSAQKNPTAFYLCASSIDLWGSRIQPQHFGDGTRLSIL.

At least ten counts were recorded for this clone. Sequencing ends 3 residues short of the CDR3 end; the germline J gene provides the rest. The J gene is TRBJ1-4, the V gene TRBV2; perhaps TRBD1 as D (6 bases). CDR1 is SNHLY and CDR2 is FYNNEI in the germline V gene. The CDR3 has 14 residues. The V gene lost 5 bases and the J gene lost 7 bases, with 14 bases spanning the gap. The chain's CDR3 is CASSYDRRGEKLFF. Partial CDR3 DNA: TGTGCCAGCAGTTATGACAGGAGGGGTGAAAAA. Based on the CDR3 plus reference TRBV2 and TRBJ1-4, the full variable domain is EPEVTQTPSHQVTQMGQEVILRCVPISNHLYFYWYRQILGQKVEFLVSFYNNEISEKSEIFDDQFSVERPDGSNFTLKIRSTKLEDSAMYFCASSYDRRGEKLFFGSGTQLSVL.

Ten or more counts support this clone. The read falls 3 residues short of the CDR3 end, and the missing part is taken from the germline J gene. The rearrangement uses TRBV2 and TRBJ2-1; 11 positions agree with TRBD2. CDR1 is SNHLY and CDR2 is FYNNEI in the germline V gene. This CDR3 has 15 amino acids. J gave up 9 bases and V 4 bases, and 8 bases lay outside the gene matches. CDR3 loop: CASSVVLAGVGEQFF. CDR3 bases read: TGTGCCAGCAGTGTTGTACTAGCGGGAGTCGGTGAG.

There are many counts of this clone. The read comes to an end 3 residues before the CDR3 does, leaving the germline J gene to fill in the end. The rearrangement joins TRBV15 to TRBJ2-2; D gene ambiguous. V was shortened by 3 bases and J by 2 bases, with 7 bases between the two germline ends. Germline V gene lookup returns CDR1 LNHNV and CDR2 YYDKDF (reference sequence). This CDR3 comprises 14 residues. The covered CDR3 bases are TGTGCCACCAGCAGGTCCTTCAACACCGGGGAG. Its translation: CATSRSFNTGE. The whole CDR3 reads CATSRSFNTGELFF. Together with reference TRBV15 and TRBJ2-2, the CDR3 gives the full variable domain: DAMVIQNPRYQVTQFGKPVTLSCSQTLNHNVMYWYQQKSSQAPKLLFHYYDKDFNNEADTPDNFQSRRPNTSFCFLDIRSPGLGDTAMYLCATSRSFNTGELFFGEGSRLTVL.

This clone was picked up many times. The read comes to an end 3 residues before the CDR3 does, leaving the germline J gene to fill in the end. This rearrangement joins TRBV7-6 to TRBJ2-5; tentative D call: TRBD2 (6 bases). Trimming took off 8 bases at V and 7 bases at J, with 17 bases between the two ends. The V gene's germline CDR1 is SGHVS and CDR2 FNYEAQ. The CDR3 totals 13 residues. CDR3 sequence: CASATGRGGTQYF. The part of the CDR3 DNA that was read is TGTGCCAGCGCAACCGGGCGGGGAGGGACC.

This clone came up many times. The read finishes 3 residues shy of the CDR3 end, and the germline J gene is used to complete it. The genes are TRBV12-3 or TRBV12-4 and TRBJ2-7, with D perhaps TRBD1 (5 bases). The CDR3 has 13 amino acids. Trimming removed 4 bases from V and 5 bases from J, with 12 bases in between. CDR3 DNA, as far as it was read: TGTGCCAGCAGTTCGTCCCAGGGCCACGAG. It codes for CASSSSQGHE. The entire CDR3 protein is CASSSSQGHEQYF.

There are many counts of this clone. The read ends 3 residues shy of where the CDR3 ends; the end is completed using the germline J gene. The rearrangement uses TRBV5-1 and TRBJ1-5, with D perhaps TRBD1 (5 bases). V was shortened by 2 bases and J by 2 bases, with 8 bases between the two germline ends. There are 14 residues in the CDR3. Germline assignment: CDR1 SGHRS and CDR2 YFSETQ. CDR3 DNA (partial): TGCGCCAGCAGCTTCCTAGGGGGCAATCAGCCC. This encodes CASSFLGGNQP. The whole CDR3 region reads CASSFLGGNQPQHF.

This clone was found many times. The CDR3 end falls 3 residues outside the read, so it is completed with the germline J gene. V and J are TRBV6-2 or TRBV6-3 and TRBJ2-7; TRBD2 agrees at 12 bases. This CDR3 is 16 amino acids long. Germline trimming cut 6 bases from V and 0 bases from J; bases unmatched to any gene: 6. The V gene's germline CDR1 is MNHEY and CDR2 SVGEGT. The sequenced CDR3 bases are TGTGCCAGCAGGGATCCTAGCGGGAGGGCCTCCTACGAG. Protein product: CASRDPSGRASYE. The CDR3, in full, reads CASRDPSGRASYEQYF.

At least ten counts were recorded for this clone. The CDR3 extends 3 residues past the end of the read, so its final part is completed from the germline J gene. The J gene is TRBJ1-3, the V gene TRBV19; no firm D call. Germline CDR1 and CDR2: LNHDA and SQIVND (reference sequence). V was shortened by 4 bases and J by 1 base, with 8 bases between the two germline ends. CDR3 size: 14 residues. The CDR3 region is CASSTGESGNTIYF. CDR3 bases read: TGTGCCAGTAGTACAGGAGAGTCTGGAAACACC.

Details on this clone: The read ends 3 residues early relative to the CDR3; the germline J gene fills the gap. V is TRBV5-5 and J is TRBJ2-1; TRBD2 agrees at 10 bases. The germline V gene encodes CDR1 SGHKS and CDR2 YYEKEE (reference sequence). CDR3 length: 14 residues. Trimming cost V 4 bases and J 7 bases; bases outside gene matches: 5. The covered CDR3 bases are TGTGCCAGCAGCGTGGGACTAGCGTCGAATGAG. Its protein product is CASSVGLASNE. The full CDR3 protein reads CASSVGLASNEQFF.

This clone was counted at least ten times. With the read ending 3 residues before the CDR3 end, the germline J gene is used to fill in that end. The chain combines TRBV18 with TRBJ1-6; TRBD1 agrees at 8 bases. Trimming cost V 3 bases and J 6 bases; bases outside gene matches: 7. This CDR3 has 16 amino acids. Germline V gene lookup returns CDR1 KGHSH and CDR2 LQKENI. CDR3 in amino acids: CASSPRQGAFNSPLHF. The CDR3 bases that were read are TGTGCCAGCTCACCGCGGCAGGGGGCGTTTAATTCACCC.

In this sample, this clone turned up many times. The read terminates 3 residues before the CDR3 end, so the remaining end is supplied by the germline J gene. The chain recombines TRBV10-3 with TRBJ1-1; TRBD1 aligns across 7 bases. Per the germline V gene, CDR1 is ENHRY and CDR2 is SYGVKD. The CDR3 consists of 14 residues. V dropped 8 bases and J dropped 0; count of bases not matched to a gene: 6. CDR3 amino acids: CAIGDSFMNTEAFF. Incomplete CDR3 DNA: TGTGCCATCGGGGACAGCTTTATGAACACTGAA.

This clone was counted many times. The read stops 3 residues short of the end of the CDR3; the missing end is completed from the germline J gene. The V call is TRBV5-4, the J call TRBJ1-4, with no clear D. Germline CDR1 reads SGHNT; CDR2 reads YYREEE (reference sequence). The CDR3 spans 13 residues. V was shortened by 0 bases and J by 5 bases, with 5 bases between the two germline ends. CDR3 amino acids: CASSLDQNEKLFF. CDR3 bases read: TGTGCCAGCAGCTTGGACCAGAATGAAAAA.

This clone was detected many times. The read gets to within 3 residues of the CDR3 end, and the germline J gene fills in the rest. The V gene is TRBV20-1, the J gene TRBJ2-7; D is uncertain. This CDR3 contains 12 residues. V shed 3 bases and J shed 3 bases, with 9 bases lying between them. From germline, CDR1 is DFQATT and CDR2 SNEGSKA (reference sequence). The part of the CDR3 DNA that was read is TGCAGTGCTAGTTTAAACTTCTACGAG. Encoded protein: CSASLNFYE. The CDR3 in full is CSASLNFYEQYF.

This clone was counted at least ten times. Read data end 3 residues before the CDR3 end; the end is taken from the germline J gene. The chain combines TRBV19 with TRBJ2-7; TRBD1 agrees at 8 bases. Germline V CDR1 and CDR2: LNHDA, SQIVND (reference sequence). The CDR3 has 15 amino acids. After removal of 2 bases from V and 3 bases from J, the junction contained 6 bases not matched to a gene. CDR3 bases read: TGTGCCAGTAGTATATCCGGGACAGGACTCTACGAG. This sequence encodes CASSISGTGLYE. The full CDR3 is CASSISGTGLYEQYF.

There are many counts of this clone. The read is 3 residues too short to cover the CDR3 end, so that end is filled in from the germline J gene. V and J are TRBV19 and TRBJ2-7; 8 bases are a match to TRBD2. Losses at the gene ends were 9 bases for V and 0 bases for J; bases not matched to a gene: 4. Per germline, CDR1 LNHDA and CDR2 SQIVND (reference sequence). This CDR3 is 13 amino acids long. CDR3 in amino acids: CARTSGCSYEQYF. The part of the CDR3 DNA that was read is TGTGCCAGAACTAGCGGATGCTCCTACGAG.